Shown below are 28 T cell receptor beta chains from a single sample sequenced in a study of blood T cell repertoires in COVID-19. Clones were sequenced by immunoSEQ multiplex PCR, and TCRdb holds only the in-frame ones, with some missing. The table lists roughly 200,000 clones, about four fifths of them singletons. The source material was peripheral blood. Receptor source: a woman between 35 and 50 years old with COVID-19, enrolled during active disease.

The chain links TRBV19 to TRBJ1-4; the D is unclear. The V end lost 10 bases, the J end lost 4 bases, and 7 bases lay between the germline ends. This CDR3 comprises 11 residues. CDR1 LNHDA and CDR2 SQIVND come from the germline V gene (reference sequence). CDR3 sequence: CATEDNEKLFF. The CDR3 DNA is TGTGCCACCGAGGATAATGAAAAACTGTTTTTT.

The chain combines TRBV18 with TRBJ1-3; no clear D. V was trimmed by 3 bases and J by 1 base, leaving 16 bases between them. Germline values: CDR1 KGHSH, CDR2 LQKENI. CDR3 size: 17 residues. The CDR3 DNA is TGTGCCAGCTCACCCGGAAGTTTGGGCAAATCTGGAAACACCATATATTTT. It encodes CASSPGSLGKSGNTIYF.

The chain carries TRBV7-2 and TRBJ1-2, with D unclear. This CDR3 is built from 15 residues. Germline V lookup: CDR1 SGHTA, CDR2 FQGNSA. V lost 0 bases and J lost 0, with 8 bases in between. CDR3 sequence reads: CASSLAAGSNYGYTF. Here the CDR3 DNA reads TGTGCCAGCAGCTTAGCGGCGGGGTCTAACTATGGCTACACCTTC. The complete variable domain, with remaining parts taken from reference TRBV7-2 and TRBJ1-2, reads GAGVSQSPSNKVTEKGKDVELRCDPISGHTALYWYRQSLGQGLEFLIYFQGNSAPDKSGLPSDRFSAERTGGSVSTLTIQRTQQEDSAVYLCASSLAAGSNYGYTFGSGTRLTVV.

This chain connects TRBV6-6 to TRBJ1-5, with 11 positions matching TRBD1. Germline V gene sequence: CDR1 MNHNY, CDR2 SVGAGI (reference sequence). The J segment lost 4 bases and the V segment lost 6 bases, leaving 8 bases of the junction unmatched. The length of the CDR3 is 16 residues. The CDR3 DNA reads as TGTGCCAGCAGCTTTCCGGGACAGGGGGTTAATCAGCCCCAGCATTTT. The encoded protein is CASSFPGQGVNQPQHF.

This clone appeared a few times. This chain links TRBV29-1 with TRBJ2-4; the match to TRBD2 covers 8 bases. The CDR3 contains 11 residues. V was clipped by 5 bases and J by 8 bases; unmatched bases: 2. Germline-derived CDR1 and CDR2 are SQVTM and ANQGSEA. The chain's CDR3 is CSVREGDIQYF. The CDR3 region has the DNA TGCAGCGTTCGGGAGGGAGACATTCAGTACTTC.

J is TRBJ2-3 and V is TRBV7-9; weak D call: TRBD2 (6 bases). V lost 2 bases to trimming and J lost 6 bases, with 18 bases between them. Germline CDR1 reads SEHNR; CDR2 reads FQNEAQ (reference sequence). The CDR3 runs 16 residues. CDR3 loop: CASSLFLRSRGDTQYF. DNA for the CDR3: TGTGCCAGCAGCTTATTTTTGCGGTCCCGGGGGGATACGCAGTATTTT.

This chain links TRBV2 with TRBJ2-5; 7 positions agree with TRBD1. CDR1 and CDR2 (germline): SNHLY, FYNNEI. V lost 9 bases, J lost 5 bases, and 9 bases stayed unmatched. The CDR3 runs to 13 residues. CDR3 loop: CASRPTGQETQYF. CDR3 nucleotide sequence: TGTGCCAGTAGACCGACAGGGCAGGAGACCCAGTACTTC.

This chain links TRBV29-1 with TRBJ2-6; 7 bases agree with TRBD2. The CDR3 totals 15 residues. Germline V gene data show CDR1 as SQVTM and CDR2 as ANQGSEA. After removal of 6 bases from V and 1 base from J, the junction contained 6 bases not matched to a gene. The CDR3 loop reads CSVVGGRSGANVLTF. The CDR3 nucleotides are TGCAGCGTCGTGGGCGGGAGATCTGGGGCCAACGTCCTGACTTTC.

In this sample, this clone turned up a few times. The rearrangement links TRBV10-3 to TRBJ1-1; D is unclear. The V gene lost 6 bases and the J gene lost 1 base, with 12 bases spanning the gap. The CDR3 extends over 14 amino acids. The germline V gene encodes CDR1 ENHRY and CDR2 SYGVKD. The CDR3 coding sequence is TGTGCCATCAGAGCGCCGAATAGGAACACTGAAGCTTTCTTT. Protein: CAIRAPNRNTEAFF.

This rearrangement joins TRBV5-1 to TRBJ2-5; 7 bases agree with TRBD2. V lost 2 bases and J lost 4; bases outside the gene matches: 8. Germline CDR1 is SGHRS and CDR2 is YFSETQ. This CDR3 contains 15 residues. CDR3 residues: CASSFQGREGETQYF. DNA for the CDR3: TGCGCCAGCAGCTTTCAGGGAAGGGAGGGAGAGACCCAGTACTTC.

This rearrangement joins TRBV11-1 to TRBJ2-5; 9 positions agree with TRBD2. Trimming at V came to 5 bases and at J to 3 bases, leaving 4 bases not matched to a gene. CDR1 is SGHAT, CDR2 FQDESV, per germline (reference sequence). The CDR3 spans 14 residues. The CDR3 protein is CASSARLAEETQYF. In nucleotides, the CDR3 is TGTGCCAGCAGCGCTCGACTAGCGGAAGAGACCCAGTACTTC.

The gene calls are TRBV10-1 and TRBJ2-1, with TRBD1 matching over 7 bases. CDR1 and CDR2 from the germline V gene are WNHNN and SYGVQD (reference sequence). The CDR3 sequence is 13 residues long. Losses at the gene ends were 5 bases for V and 8 bases for J; bases not matched to a gene: 6. CDR3 protein: CASSPGGRDEQFF. CDR3 sequence (DNA): TGCGCCAGCAGTCCAGGGGGTCGTGATGAGCAGTTCTTC.

The chain joins TRBV2 to TRBJ2-5, with a weak D call TRBD2 (6 bases). Trimming took 7 bases from V and 7 from J, leaving 16 bases between them. Germline-derived CDR1 and CDR2 are SNHLY and FYNNEI. The CDR3 length is 13 residues. The CDR3 nucleotides are TGTGCCAGCATTGGTGGAGGGGCGATGACCCAGTACTTC. Protein sequence: CASIGGGAMTQYF.

In this sample, this clone turned up once. The chain has TRBV7-8 and TRBJ1-5; 7 nucleotides match TRBD1. CDR1 and CDR2 (germline): SGHVS, FQNEAQ. The CDR3 runs to 14 residues. The trim removed 3 bases at V and 2 bases at J, leaving 1 base unmatched. The DNA for the CDR3 is TGTGCCAGCAGCTTGGGGACAGGCAATCAGCCCCAGCATTTT. Translation: CASSLGTGNQPQHF.

The rearrangement uses TRBV7-9 and TRBJ2-1; the D gene is possibly TRBD1 (6 bases). Between the trimmed V and J ends, which lost 5 bases and 10 bases, there was a span of 18 bases. The length of the CDR3 is 14 residues. CDR1 is SEHNR and CDR2 is FQNEAQ in the germline V gene (reference sequence). The CDR3 protein is CASSPQGFREEQFF. The CDR3 DNA sequence: TGTGCCAGCAGCCCACAGGGTTTTCGCGAGGAGCAGTTCTTC.

V gene TRBV5-4 combines with J gene TRBJ2-1, with D maybe TRBD2 (5 bases). The CDR3 consists of 16 residues. Germline V gene data show CDR1 as SGHNT and CDR2 as YYREEE (reference sequence). Deletions cut 4 bases from V and 4 bases from J, with 18 bases between. CDR3 protein: CASSPPGIVGYNEQFF. CDR3 DNA sequence: TGTGCCAGCAGCCCCCCCGGGATCGTTGGTTACAATGAGCAGTTCTTC.

This clone was recorded once. The chain carries TRBV30 and TRBJ2-5; 7 bases are shared with TRBD2. The V gene's germline CDR1 is GTSNPN and CDR2 SVGIG (reference sequence). The CDR3 extends over 15 amino acids. V lost 4 bases and J lost 5; bases outside the gene matches: 13. The CDR3 is CAWNRDYREGETQYF. The CDR3 DNA reads as TGTGCCTGGAACCGGGACTATCGTGAGGGGGAGACCCAGTACTTC.

V gene TRBV2 combines with J gene TRBJ1-4; D is possibly TRBD1 (6 bases). This CDR3 is built from 14 residues. The germline V gene has CDR1 SNHLY and CDR2 FYNNEI. Trimming shortened V by 3 bases and J by 1 base, and 6 bases separated the two germline ends. DNA for the CDR3: TGTGCCAGCAGTGACAGGGGAACTAATGAAAAACTGTTTTTT. Translation gives CASSDRGTNEKLFF.

The rearrangement uses TRBV5-8 and TRBJ2-7; 8 positions match TRBD1. CDR1 SGHTS and CDR2 YDEGEE come from the germline V gene. The CDR3 length is 14 residues. The junction had 1 base not matched to a gene; V was cut back by 0 bases and J by 2 bases. The CDR3 coding sequence is TGTGCCAGCAGCTTGGGGACAGGGACCTACGAGCAGTACTTC. Amino acid sequence: CASSLGTGTYEQYF.

This chain connects TRBV21-1 to TRBJ2-1; no DNA check was done on the table's D call, TRBD1. TRBV21-1 is reported as a pseudogene. The CDR3 length is 14 residues. The CDR3 region has the DNA TGTGCCAGCAGCTCAGGACAGGGCGACAATGAGCAGTTCTTC. This codes for CASSSGQGDNEQFF.

This clone has more than one count but fewer than ten. The chain employs TRBV7-8 and TRBJ2-3, with 11 bases aligning to TRBD2. Germline CDR1 reads SGHVS; CDR2 reads FQNEAQ. The CDR3 is 15 amino acids. J lost 2 bases, V lost 7 bases, and 5 bases had no gene match. The DNA for the CDR3 is TGTGCCAGCATCCGACTAGCGGGGATCACAGATACGCAGTATTTT. The encoded protein is CASIRLAGITDTQYF.

This sequence joins TRBV24-1 and TRBJ2-1; 7 bases align to TRBD2. The trim removed 3 bases at V and 8 bases at J, leaving 15 bases unmatched. The V gene's germline CDR1 is KGHDR and CDR2 SFDVKD. The CDR3 totals 17 residues. The CDR3 sequence: CATSDPGLGAGWDEQFF. The CDR3 DNA is TGTGCCACCAGTGATCCAGGACTAGGGGCGGGATGGGATGAGCAGTTCTTC.

The chain uses TRBV5-4 and TRBJ1-2; D is unclear. CDR1 and CDR2 (germline): SGHNT, YYREEE (reference sequence). The CDR3 consists of 12 residues. Trimming removed 0 bases at V and 8 bases at J, with 8 bases between. The chain's CDR3 is CASSLDREGYTF. DNA for the CDR3: TGTGCCAGCAGCTTGGATAGAGAGGGCTACACCTTC. The whole variable domain, remainder taken from reference TRBV5-4 and TRBJ1-2, is ETGVTQSPTHLIKTRGQQVTLRCSSQSGHNTVSWYQQALGQGPQFIFQYYREEENGRGNFPPRFSGLQFPNYSSELNVNALELDDSALYLCASSLDREGYTFGSGTRLTVV.

Worth noting for this clone: One junction end does not reproduce the germline sequence, and a read error may be involved. This sequence joins TRBV2 and TRBJ2-5, with TRBD1 matching 11 bases. CDR3 size: 14 residues. Germline CDR1 and CDR2: SNHLY and FYNNEI. DNA for the CDR3: TGTGCCAGCAGCGGACAGGGGGCAAGAGAGTCCCAGTACTTC. This sequence encodes CASSGQGARESQYF. The whole variable domain, filled in from reference TRBV2 and TRBJ2-5, reads EPEVTQTPSHQVTQMGQEVILRCVPISNHLYFYWYRQILGQKVEFLVSFYNNEISEKSEIFDDQFSVERPDGSNFTLKIRSTKLEDSAMYFCASSGQGARESQYFGPGTRLLVL.

This chain connects TRBV15 to TRBJ2-3; D is ambiguous. Trimming stripped 3 bases from V and 7 bases from J, with 8 bases between. CDR1 and CDR2 (germline): LNHNV, YYDKDF (reference sequence). This CDR3 has 12 residues. The CDR3 is CATSRPGYTQYF. In DNA, the CDR3 is TGTGCCACCAGCAGGCCCGGTTATACGCAGTATTTT.

This chain links TRBV7-9 with TRBJ2-1; no clear D. This CDR3 contains 17 residues. CDR1 and CDR2 from the germline V gene are SEHNR and FQNEAQ (reference sequence). The V end lost 3 bases, the J end lost 4 bases, and 19 bases lay between the germline ends. CDR3 amino acids: CASSFQEKRVSYNEQFF. As DNA, the CDR3 is TGTGCCAGCAGCTTTCAAGAGAAAAGAGTAAGTTACAATGAGCAGTTCTTC.

J is TRBJ1-3 and V is TRBV28; D remains ambiguous. CDR1 is MDHEN and CDR2 is SYDVKM in the germline V gene. V was trimmed by 5 bases and J by 1 base, leaving 15 bases between them. This CDR3 has 16 residues. For the CDR3, the DNA is TGTGCCAGCAGTCCACCCGTCACAGAGTCTGGAAACACCATATATTTT. This codes for CASSPPVTESGNTIYF. The complete variable domain, with remaining parts taken from reference TRBV28 and TRBJ1-3, reads DVKVTQSSRYLVKRTGEKVFLECVQDMDHENMFWYRQDPGLGLRLIYFSYDVKMKEKGDIPEGYSVSREKKERFSLILESASTNQTSMYLCASSPPVTESGNTIYFGEGSWLTVV.

The rearrangement links TRBV28 to TRBJ2-7, with D possibly TRBD2 on 5 matching bases. The CDR3 is made up of 11 amino acids. V lost 6 bases and J 5 bases, leaving 8 bases between the germline ends. Germline CDR1 is MDHEN and CDR2 is SYDVKM. CDR3: CASREEDEQYF. As DNA, the CDR3 is TGTGCCAGCAGGGAGGAGGACGAGCAGTACTTC.